The entry that follows covers one T cell receptor (beta chain) sequence. Profiling relied on immunoSEQ multiplex PCR, and the TCRdb table lists in-frame clones only, not all of them. The data show 270,000 or so clones, around 86% seen once. Trimming took 2 bases from V and 0 from J; bases not matched to a gene: 13. The CDR3 covers 20 residues. Germline V CDR1 and CDR2: LGHDT, YNNKEL (reference sequence). This sample was included in a study of blood T cell repertoires in COVID-19. At the level of the study: The United States, Italy and Spain were the sources of the acute and convalescent COVID-19 samples. From T cells, B-cell-depleted T cells, or PBMCs came the material, which was cDNA or gDNA.

This sequence originates from a woman between 18 and 29 years old who had recovered from COVID-19. Sequencing input: PBMCs or T cells enriched from blood (not recorded which). This chain uses TRBV3-1 (or the pseudogene TRBV3-2) with TRBJ1-3; TRBD1 aligns across 10 bases. The CDR3 reads CASSQQIDGTGDGSGNTIYF. In DNA form, the CDR3 reads TGTGCCAGCAGCCAACAAATTGACGGGACAGGGGATGGCTCTGGAAACACCATATATTTT.